This T cell receptor beta chain was sequenced for a study of T cells after posttransplantation cyclophosphamide. Broader study findings: After PTCy, TRB diversity resembled that of CNI/methotrexate controls. Blood and skin or GI T cell repertoires showed limited TRB overlap.

Trimming cost V 0 bases and J 1 base; bases outside gene matches: 9. CDR1 is SGHVS, CDR2 FNYEAQ, per germline. There are 19 residues in the CDR3. In the case of this clone: The target antigen is unknown.

Cyclophosphamide on days +3 and +4 followed busulfan-fludarabine conditioning and a marrow graft. Sequencing was performed with immunoSEQ multiplex PCR; in TCRdb, only in-frame clones are kept and a portion is missing. The sample contains thousands of clones, approximately 80% of which appear only once. The TCR was taken from a female patient in her thirties or forties who received an allogeneic stem cell transplant from a related donor, was CMV-positive, and had no GVHD. Some T cells may possibly be graft donor cells. The rearrangement joins TRBV7-6 to TRBJ2-2; TRBD2 matches at 9 bases. The sequencing used CD4+ T cells sorted from blood, collected 950 to 1,200 days after allogeneic stem cell transplant with posttransplant cyclophosphamide. The CDR3 sequence: CASSLALRASGKNTGELFF. CDR3 nucleotides: TGTGCCAGCAGCTTAGCGCTAAGGGCTAGCGGGAAGAACACCGGGGAGCTGTTTTTT.